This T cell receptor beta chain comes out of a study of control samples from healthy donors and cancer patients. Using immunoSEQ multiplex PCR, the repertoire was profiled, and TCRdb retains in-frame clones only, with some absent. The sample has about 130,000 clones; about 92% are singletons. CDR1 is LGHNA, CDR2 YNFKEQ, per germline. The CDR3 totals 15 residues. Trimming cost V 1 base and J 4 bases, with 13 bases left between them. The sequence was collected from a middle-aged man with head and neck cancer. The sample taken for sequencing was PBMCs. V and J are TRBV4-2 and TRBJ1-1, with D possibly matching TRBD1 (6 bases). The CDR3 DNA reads TGTGCCAGCAGCCAAGGGGTCGCAGGGGCCACTGAAGCTTTCTTT. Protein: CASSQGVAGATEAFF.